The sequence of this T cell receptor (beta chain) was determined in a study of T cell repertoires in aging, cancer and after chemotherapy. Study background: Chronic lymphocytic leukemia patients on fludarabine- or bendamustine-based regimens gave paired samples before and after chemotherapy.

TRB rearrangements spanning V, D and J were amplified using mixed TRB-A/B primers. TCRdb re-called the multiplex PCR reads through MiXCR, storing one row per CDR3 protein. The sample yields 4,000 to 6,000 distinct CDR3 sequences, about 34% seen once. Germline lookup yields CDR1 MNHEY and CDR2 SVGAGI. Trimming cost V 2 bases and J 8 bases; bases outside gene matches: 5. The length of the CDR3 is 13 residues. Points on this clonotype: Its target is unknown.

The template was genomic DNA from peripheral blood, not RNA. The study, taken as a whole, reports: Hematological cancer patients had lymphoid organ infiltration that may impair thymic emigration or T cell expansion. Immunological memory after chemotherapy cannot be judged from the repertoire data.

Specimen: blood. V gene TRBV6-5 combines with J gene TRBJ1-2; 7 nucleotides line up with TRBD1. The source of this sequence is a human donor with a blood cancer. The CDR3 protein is CASSYQTGLGYTF. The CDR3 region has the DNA TGTGCCAGCAGTTACCAGACAGGGCTCGGCTACACCTTC.